This T cell receptor beta chain was sequenced for a study of blood T cell repertoires in COVID-19. TCRdb's copy holds only in-frame clones and misses some; the assay was immunoSEQ multiplex PCR. This table has 70,000 to 75,000 clones, around nine tenths appearing once. Sequences were obtained from peripheral blood. This clonotype originated in a woman younger than 30 with acute or convalescent COVID-19.

The CDR3 spells CASSQDPRAEDYEQYF. CDR3 bases: TGTGCCAGCAGCCAAGATCCTCGAGCGGAGGACTACGAGCAGTACTTC. This chain joins TRBV3-1 (or the pseudogene TRBV3-2) and TRBJ2-7, with D possibly TRBD2 on 5 matching bases. The V gene lost 0 bases and the J gene lost 3 bases, with 15 bases spanning the gap. This CDR3 spans 16 amino acids. The germline CDR1 and CDR2 sequences are LGHDT and YNNKEL (reference sequence).